These 2 T cell receptor beta chains originate from one sample sequenced in a study of cytomegalovirus exposure and HLA in healthy donors. The study ran its PCR with 60 Vbeta and 13 Jbeta primers. The data were produced by immunoSEQ multiplex PCR, yet TCRdb's version contains in-frame clones alone and is incomplete. This repertoire shows more than 95,000 clones, 10% to 13% found once; its top ten account for 4% to 5%. Material for sequencing was PBMCs. These TCRs come from a woman aged 18-35 years in good health and CMV-seropositive.

A few counts support this clone. The chain uses TRBV9 and TRBJ1-1; D unresolved. The CDR3 sequence is 14 residues long. V shed 7 bases and J shed 4 bases, with 17 bases lying between them. The germline CDR1 and CDR2 sequences are SGDLS and YYNGEE. The CDR3 nucleotides read TGTGCCAGCGGTCGAGGGTGGGGAAGCACTGAAGCTTTCTTT. Translated, it gives CASGRGWGSTEAFF.

In this sample, this clone turned up a few times. The gene calls are TRBV7-9 and TRBJ2-1; 14 bases map to TRBD2. In germline, CDR1 is SEHNR, CDR2 FQNEAQ (reference sequence). V gave up 2 bases and J gave up 6 bases; unmatched junction bases: 3. The CDR3 runs 16 residues. The CDR3 loop reads CASSLSGLAGANEQFF. CDR3 DNA: TGTGCCAGCAGCTTATCGGGACTAGCGGGAGCCAATGAGCAGTTCTTC.